Listed here are 29 T cell receptor beta chains from one sample, sequenced in a study of T cell repertoires in ileal Crohn's disease. Sequencing used immunoSEQ multiplex PCR; TCRdb keeps in-frame clones, though not all of them. This repertoire shows 15,000 to 20,000 clones, about 75% found once; its top ten account for approximately 5%. Sequenced: ileal tissue. These receptor sequences come from an adult with Crohn's disease.

The genes are TRBV5-6 and TRBJ2-5; 7 bases fit TRBD2. In germline, CDR1 is SGHDT, CDR2 YYEEEE. The ends lost 2 bases at V and 7 bases at J; junction bases unmatched: 8. There are 14 residues in the CDR3. The CDR3 sequence: CASSFRAGRGTQYF. CDR3 nucleotide sequence: TGTGCCAGCAGCTTTCGAGCGGGGAGGGGGACCCAGTACTTC.

V usage is TRBV27 and J usage is TRBJ2-1; weak D call: TRBD2 (6 bases). This CDR3 region has 14 residues. V dropped 5 bases and J dropped 2 bases, with 10 bases sitting between them. Per germline, CDR1 MNHEY and CDR2 SMNVEV (reference sequence). CDR3 nucleotide sequence: TGTGCCAGCAGTCTAGCGCCACCCTACAATGAGCAGTTCTTC. It translates to CASSLAPPYNEQFF.

About this clone itself: This sample includes further DNA sequences coding for the same CDR3. The gene calls are TRBV30 and TRBJ2-1; 10 bases are shared with TRBD2. Germline V gives CDR1 GTSNPN, CDR2 SVGIG (reference sequence). The CDR3 runs 18 residues. With 3 bases clipped from V and 4 bases from J, the junction kept 15 bases outside the gene matches. This CDR3 reads CAWSPLPQRGGSYNEQFF. The CDR3 bases are TGTGCCTGGAGCCCCCTCCCCCAGCGGGGGGGCTCTTACAATGAGCAGTTCTTC.

The V call is TRBV7-7, the J call TRBJ2-5; no reliable D call. This CDR3 is 14 amino acids long. Trimming took off 0 bases at V and 4 bases at J, with 9 bases between the two ends. Germline assignment: CDR1 SSHAT and CDR2 FNYEAQ (reference sequence). The CDR3 sequence: CASSLAVGGETQYF. DNA for the CDR3: TGTGCCAGCAGCTTAGCGGTCGGTGGAGAGACCCAGTACTTC.

The chain employs TRBV9 and TRBJ1-2; D is perhaps TRBD1 (5 bases). The CDR3 totals 16 residues. V was cut by 2 bases and J by 5 bases, with 19 bases left in between. CDR1 is SGDLS, CDR2 YYNGEE, per germline. The CDR3 here is CASSVGLIQAGYGYTF. The DNA for the CDR3 is TGTGCCAGCAGCGTGGGACTGATTCAGGCAGGATATGGCTACACCTTC.

This sequence joins TRBV5-6 and TRBJ2-7, with a possible D match to TRBD1 (7 bases). CDR1 is SGHDT and CDR2 is YYEEEE in the germline V gene. The V gene lost 0 bases and the J gene lost 7 bases, with 14 bases spanning the gap. This CDR3 has 14 residues. The CDR3 reads CASSLDRGAGEQYF. The CDR3 DNA follows: TGTGCCAGCAGCTTGGACAGGGGAGCGGGTGAGCAGTACTTC. The variable domain in full, with the rest retrieved from reference TRBV5-6 and TRBJ2-7, is DAGVTQSPTHLIKTRGQQVTLRCSPKSGHDTVSWYQQALGQGPQFIFQYYEEEERQRGNFPDRFSGHQFPNYSSELNVNALLLGDSALYLCASSLDRGAGEQYFGPGTRLTVT.

This clone was counted between two and nine times. This sample includes further DNA sequences coding for the same CDR3. The chain is built from TRBV29-1 and TRBJ2-3; possible D gene TRBD2, 6 bases. In germline, CDR1 is SQVTM, CDR2 ANQGSEA. The length of the CDR3 is 13 residues. The V end was cut by 3 bases, the J end by 1 base, with 8 bases between. CDR3 nucleotide sequence: TGCAGCGTTGAGCCTAGCGGCACAGATACGCAGTATTTT. As protein: CSVEPSGTDTQYF.

The chain uses TRBV15 and TRBJ2-7; the match to TRBD2 covers 8 bases. Germline trimming cut 0 bases from V and 2 bases from J; bases unmatched to any gene: 12. CDR1 is LNHNV and CDR2 is YYDKDF in the germline V gene (reference sequence). This CDR3 spans 18 amino acids. The CDR3, as DNA: TGTGCCACCAGCAGAGATCGCCTAAGCGGGAGTCTTCCCTACGAGCAGTACTTC. Translation gives CATSRDRLSGSLPYEQYF.

J is TRBJ1-2 and V is TRBV5-4, with D perhaps matching TRBD1 (6 bases). The CDR3 spans 14 residues. The V end lost 4 bases, the J end lost 1 base, and 11 bases lay between the germline ends. The V gene's germline CDR1 is SGHNT and CDR2 YYREEE (reference sequence). The chain's CDR3 is CASSRDTINYGYTF. CDR3 nucleotide sequence: TGTGCCAGCAGCCGGGACACGATTAACTATGGCTACACCTTC.

The V and J genes are TRBV11-3 and TRBJ2-7; the D gene is possibly TRBD1 (5 bases). This CDR3 spans 13 amino acids. Trimming shortened V by 4 bases and J by 3 bases, and 10 bases separated the two germline ends. Germline CDR1 reads SGHNT; CDR2 reads YENEEA. The CDR3 spells CASSSRQYYEQYF. DNA of the CDR3: TGTGCCAGCAGCTCCAGACAGTACTACGAGCAGTACTTC.

The chain recombines TRBV2 with TRBJ2-2; D is unclear. The germline V gene encodes CDR1 SNHLY and CDR2 FYNNEI. The CDR3 spans 12 residues. V lost 3 bases and J 8 bases, leaving 7 bases between the germline ends. The CDR3: CASSEERGELFF. As DNA, the CDR3 is TGTGCCAGCAGTGAGGAGAGGGGGGAGCTGTTTTTT.

V is TRBV6-1 and J is TRBJ1-1; perhaps TRBD1 as D (6 bases). With 4 bases removed from V and 2 bases from J, the gap between germline ends came to 11 bases. In germline, CDR1 is MNHNS, CDR2 SASEGT. This CDR3 is built from 14 residues. The CDR3 protein is CASSGTRGNTEAFF. CDR3 DNA: TGTGCCAGCAGTGGAACCAGGGGTAACACTGAAGCTTTCTTT.

The genes are TRBV27 and TRBJ2-5; TRBD2 matches 10 bases. Germline V CDR1 and CDR2: MNHEY, SMNVEV (reference sequence). The CDR3 consists of 15 residues. The junction had 7 bases not matched to a gene; V was cut back by 4 bases and J by 5 bases. The CDR3 coding sequence is TGTGCCAGCAGTTCCGAAGCGGGAGGGCAGGAGACCCAGTACTTC. Amino acid sequence: CASSSEAGGQETQYF.

CDR3 amino acids: CASSQDTRGGARNTQYF. For the CDR3, the DNA is TGTGCCAGCAGCCAAGATACTCGCGGGGGGGCGAGGAATACGCAGTATTTT. This chain uses TRBV4-2 with TRBJ2-3; 9 bases line up with TRBD2. The V and J ends lost 0 bases and 7 bases, in that order; junction bases with no gene match: 11. This CDR3 is 17 amino acids long. Germline CDR1 is LGHNA and CDR2 is YNFKEQ.

V usage is TRBV28 and J usage is TRBJ2-2; TRBD2 matches 7 bases. Germline V gene lookup returns CDR1 MDHEN and CDR2 SYDVKM. The CDR3 is 15 residues long. Losses at the gene ends were 5 bases for V and 5 bases for J; bases not matched to a gene: 8. The CDR3 DNA reads as TGTGCCAGCAGTCAAGAGCGGGGCTGGACCGGGGAGCTGTTTTTT. It encodes CASSQERGWTGELFF.

CDR3 sequence reads: CASSPTGTGGWETQYF. The CDR3, as DNA: TGCGCCAGCAGCCCCACCGGGACAGGGGGCTGGGAGACCCAGTACTTC. The chain is built from TRBV5-1 and TRBJ2-5; TRBD1 agrees at 12 bases. The germline CDR1 and CDR2 sequences are SGHRS and YFSETQ. The CDR3 runs 16 residues. V dropped 4 bases and J dropped 5; count of bases not matched to a gene: 9.

The chain has TRBV7-9 and TRBJ1-3; no clear D gene. Between the trimmed V and J ends, which lost 5 bases and 4 bases, there was a span of 15 bases. Germline CDR1 and CDR2: SEHNR and FQNEAQ (reference sequence). The CDR3 length is 15 residues. CDR3 in DNA: TGTGCCAGCAGCCCCCACCGGGTCCTGGGAAACACCATATATTTT. Translating gives CASSPHRVLGNTIYF.

The rearrangement links TRBV18 to TRBJ1-2, with D possibly matching TRBD1 (5 bases). Trimming took off 4 bases at V and 4 bases at J, with 13 bases between the two ends. Per the germline V gene, CDR1 is KGHSH and CDR2 is LQKENI. This CDR3 has 14 amino acids. CDR3 nucleotides: TGTGCCAGCTCACGCGAAACAGGACCCTATGGCTACACCTTC. It is translated as CASSRETGPYGYTF.

The chain couples TRBV28 to TRBJ1-1; a weak D match, TRBD1 (5 bases). CDR1 and CDR2 (germline): MDHEN, SYDVKM. Trimming took 7 bases from V and 3 from J, leaving 6 bases between them. This CDR3 is built from 11 residues. In nucleotides, the CDR3 is TGTGCCAGCAAAGGGGACACTGAAGCTTTCTTT. Translation gives CASKGDTEAFF.

This chain joins TRBV20-1 and TRBJ1-1; D remains unclear. CDR1 DFQATT and CDR2 SNEGSKA come from the germline V gene (reference sequence). CDR3 length: 11 amino acids. Trimming left V 3 bases short and J 7 bases short, with 9 bases between. The CDR3, as DNA: TGCAGTGCTAGGTGGGCGAGTGAAGCTTTCTTT. This encodes CSARWASEAFF.

This sequence joins TRBV9 and TRBJ1-4, with TRBD1 matching over 9 bases. The CDR3 has 14 residues. Looked up from germline, CDR1 is SGDLS and CDR2 is YYNGEE. The V and J ends lost 3 bases and 8 bases, in that order; junction bases with no gene match: 5. CDR3: CASSARTGEEKLFF. CDR3 DNA sequence: TGTGCCAGCAGCGCACGGACAGGGGAAGAAAAACTGTTTTTT.

The V and J genes are TRBV15 and TRBJ2-7; D might be TRBD1 (6 bases). The V and J ends lost 0 bases and 2 bases respectively, with 20 bases between them. Germline V gene data show CDR1 as LNHNV and CDR2 as YYDKDF (reference sequence). This CDR3 has 18 amino acids. The CDR3: CATSRDRMTGSTAYEQYF. CDR3 bases: TGTGCCACCAGCAGAGATAGGATGACAGGCTCCACGGCCTACGAGCAGTACTTC.

This clone has a single count. The V and J genes are TRBV7-9 and TRBJ1-2, with D possibly TRBD1 on 5 matching bases. The CDR3 has 14 residues. Germline V CDR1 and CDR2: SEHNR, FQNEAQ (reference sequence). V lost 4 bases and J 2 bases, leaving 11 bases between the germline ends. CDR3 DNA sequence: TGTGCCAGCAGCTATGGGGGGGAGAACTATGGCTACACCTTC. It specifies CASSYGGENYGYTF.

This clone was counted only a few times. The rearrangement joins TRBV11-3 to TRBJ2-1, with 9 positions matching TRBD1. Germline CDR1 and CDR2: SGHNT and YENEEA. The CDR3 is made up of 13 amino acids. Losses at the gene ends were 5 bases for V and 13 bases for J; bases not matched to a gene: 9. The CDR3 loop reads CASSRDREAAQFF. The DNA for the CDR3 is TGTGCCAGCAGCCGGGACAGGGAGGCGGCCCAGTTCTTC.

The chain is built from TRBV5-1 and TRBJ2-5, with 8 bases lining up with TRBD2. The CDR3 has 15 amino acids. V lost 0 bases to trimming and J lost 4 bases; unmatched junction nucleotides: 5. Germline V lookup: CDR1 SGHRS, CDR2 YFSETQ. The CDR3 coding sequence is TGCGCCAGCAGCTTGGATTCCCGGGGGGGAGAGACCCAGTACTTC. Translation gives CASSLDSRGGETQYF. Looking up the rest from reference TRBV5-1 and TRBJ2-5 gives the full variable domain: KAGVTQTPRYLIKTRGQQVTLSCSPISGHRSVSWYQQTPGQGLQFLFEYFSETQRNKGNFPGRFSGRQFSNSRSEMNVSTLELGDSALYLCASSLDSRGGETQYFGPGTRLLVL.

The rearrangement joins TRBV29-1 to TRBJ2-3; possible D gene TRBD1, 6 bases. The CDR3 contains 13 residues. From germline, CDR1 is SQVTM and CDR2 ANQGSEA. V lost 5 bases and J lost 3, with 12 bases in between. The CDR3 DNA is TGCAGCGTTCCAAGTCAGGGGACAGATACGCAGTATTTT. The encoded protein is CSVPSQGTDTQYF.

The V call is TRBV5-5, the J call TRBJ2-7, with no clear D. V shed 0 bases and J shed 1 base, with 8 bases lying between them. CDR1 and CDR2 from the germline V gene are SGHKS and YYEKEE (reference sequence). This CDR3 is 14 amino acids long. CDR3 residues: CASSLAVGSYEQYF. The CDR3 DNA follows: TGTGCCAGCAGCTTGGCCGTCGGTTCCTACGAGCAGTACTTC.

This clone is a singleton in its sample. The rearrangement uses TRBV2 and TRBJ1-1; D uncertain. The CDR3 contains 13 residues. Germline loops: CDR1 SNHLY, CDR2 FYNNEI. The V and J ends lost 3 bases and 5 bases respectively, with 10 bases between them. The CDR3 here is CASSEEGWTEAFF. Written as DNA, the CDR3 is TGTGCCAGCAGTGAGGAGGGTTGGACTGAAGCTTTCTTT.

The chain combines TRBV5-4 with TRBJ2-3; TRBD2 matches 7 bases. This CDR3 has 15 amino acids. Germline values: CDR1 SGHNT, CDR2 YYREEE (reference sequence). V gave up 4 bases and J gave up 2 bases; unmatched junction bases: 7. In DNA, the CDR3 is TGTGCCAGCAGCCCCGGACTAGGGACCACAGATACGCAGTATTTT. Translating gives CASSPGLGTTDTQYF.